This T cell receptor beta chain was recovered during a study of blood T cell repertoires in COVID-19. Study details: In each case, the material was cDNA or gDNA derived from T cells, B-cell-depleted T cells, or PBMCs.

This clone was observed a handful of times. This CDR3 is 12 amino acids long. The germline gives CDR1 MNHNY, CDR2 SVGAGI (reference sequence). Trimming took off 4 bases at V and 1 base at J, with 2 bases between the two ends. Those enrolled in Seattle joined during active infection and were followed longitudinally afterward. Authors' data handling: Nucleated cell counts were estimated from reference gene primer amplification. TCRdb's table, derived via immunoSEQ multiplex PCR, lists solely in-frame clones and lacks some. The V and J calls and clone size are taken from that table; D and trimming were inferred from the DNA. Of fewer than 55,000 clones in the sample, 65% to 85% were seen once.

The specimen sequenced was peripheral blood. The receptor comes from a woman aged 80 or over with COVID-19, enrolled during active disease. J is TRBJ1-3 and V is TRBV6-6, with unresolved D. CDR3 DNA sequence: TGTGCCAGCAGTTTATCTGGAAACACCATATATTTT. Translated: CASSLSGNTIYF.